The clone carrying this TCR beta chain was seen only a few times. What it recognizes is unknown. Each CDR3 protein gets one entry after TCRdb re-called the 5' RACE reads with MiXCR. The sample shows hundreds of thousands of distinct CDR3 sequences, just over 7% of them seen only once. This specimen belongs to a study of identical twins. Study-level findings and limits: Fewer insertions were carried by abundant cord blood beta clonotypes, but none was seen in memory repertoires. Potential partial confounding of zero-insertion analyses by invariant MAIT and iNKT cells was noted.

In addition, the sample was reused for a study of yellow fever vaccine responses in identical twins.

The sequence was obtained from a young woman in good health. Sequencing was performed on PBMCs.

The CDR3 coding sequence is TGCGCCAGCAGCTTGGGGGACCGAGAGACCCAGTACTTC. Protein sequence: CASSLGDRETQYF. J is TRBJ2-5 and V is TRBV5-1, with D perhaps assigned TRBD1 or TRBD2 (5 bases each). CDR3 length: 13 amino acids. Germline V CDR1 and CDR2: SGHRS, YFSETQ. V shed 0 bases and J shed 4 bases, with 7 bases lying between them.